This paragraph reports one T cell receptor (beta chain). What it binds is not known. There are 13 residues in the CDR3. CDR1 is SGHVS and CDR2 is FQNEAQ in the germline V gene. The V and J ends lost 2 bases and 2 bases respectively, with 7 bases between them. Via MiXCR, TCRdb re-called the RACE reads, giving one row per CDR3 protein. This sample has tens of thousands of distinct CDR3 sequences; around 10% occur once, and the top ten carry 1.1% to 1.5%. Specified time point: patch test 1, 2 weeks after DPC sensitization. Treatment: therapeutic diphenylcyclopropenone sensitization with weekly scalp DPC. This entry is derived from a study of human T cells and chemical hapten exposure. At the level of the study: Throughout the approximately 24-week study, diphenylcyclopropenone was applied weekly to the patients' scalps. 0.01% DPC was applied to the upper back in patch tests, which were read at 6 days. Study conclusions and caveats: Versus controls, expanded TCRs had significantly more large CDR3 similarity clusters. TCRs whose frequency exceeded 1 in 1000 remained the same following DPC sensitization.

Specimen: whole blood, collected in connection with sensitization to the hapten diphenylcyclopropenone (DPC). The J gene is TRBJ2-7, the V gene TRBV7-8; D is ambiguous. The receptor was isolated from a woman aged 45-65 years with alopecia areata. Some clones in this sample may be carry-over from other donors' samples. This CDR3 reads CASSLKGAYEQYF. The DNA for the CDR3 is TGTGCCAGCAGCTTAAAAGGAGCCTACGAGCAGTACTTC. The variable domain in full, completed from reference TRBV7-8 and TRBJ2-7, reads GAGVSQSPRYKVAKRGQDVALRCDPISGHVSLFWYQQALGQGPEFLTYFQNEAQLDKSGLPSDRFFAERPEGSVSTLKIQRTQQEDSAVYLCASSLKGAYEQYFGPGTRLTVT.